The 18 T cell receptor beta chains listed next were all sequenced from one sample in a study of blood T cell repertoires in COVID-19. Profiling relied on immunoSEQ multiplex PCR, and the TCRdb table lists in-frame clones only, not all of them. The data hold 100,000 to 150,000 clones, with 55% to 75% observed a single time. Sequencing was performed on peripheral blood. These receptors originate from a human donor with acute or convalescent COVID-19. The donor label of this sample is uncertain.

For the CDR3, the DNA is TGTGCCAGCAGCTCGAGGACCCGTTGGGGCATGAACACTGAAGCTTTCTTT. Translation gives CASSSRTRWGMNTEAFF. The rearrangement links TRBV7-9 to TRBJ1-1, with a weak D call TRBD1 (5 bases). Trimming took 4 bases from V and 0 from J, leaving 18 bases between them. The CDR3 runs to 17 residues. Per germline, CDR1 SEHNR and CDR2 FQNEAQ (reference sequence).

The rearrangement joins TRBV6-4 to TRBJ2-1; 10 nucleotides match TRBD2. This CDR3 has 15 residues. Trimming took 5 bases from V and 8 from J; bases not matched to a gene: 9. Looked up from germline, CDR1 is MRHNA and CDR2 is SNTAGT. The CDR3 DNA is TGTGCCAGCAGTATCTTAGCGGGGGGCGAAGATGAGCAGTTCTTC. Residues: CASSILAGGEDEQFF.

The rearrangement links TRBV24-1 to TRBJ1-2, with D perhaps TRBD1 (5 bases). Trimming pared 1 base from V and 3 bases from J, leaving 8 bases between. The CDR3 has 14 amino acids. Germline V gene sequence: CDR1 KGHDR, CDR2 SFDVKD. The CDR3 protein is CATSDFPRDYGYTF. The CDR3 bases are TGTGCCACCAGTGATTTCCCCAGGGACTATGGCTACACCTTC.

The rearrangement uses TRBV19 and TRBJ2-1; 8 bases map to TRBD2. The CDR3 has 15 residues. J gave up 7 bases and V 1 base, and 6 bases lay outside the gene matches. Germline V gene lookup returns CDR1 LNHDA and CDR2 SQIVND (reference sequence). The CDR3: CASSIVGGGRNEQFF. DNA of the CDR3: TGTGCCAGTAGTATAGTCGGGGGGGGCAGGAATGAGCAGTTCTTC.

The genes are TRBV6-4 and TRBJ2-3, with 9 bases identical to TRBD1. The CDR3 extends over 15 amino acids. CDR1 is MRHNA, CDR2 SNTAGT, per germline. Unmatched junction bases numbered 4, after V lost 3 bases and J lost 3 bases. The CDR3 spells CASSEGTGQTDTQYF. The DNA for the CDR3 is TGTGCCAGCAGTGAGGGGACAGGGCAAACAGATACGCAGTATTTT.

The CDR3 region has the DNA TGTGCCAGCAAGCAGGACAGGAGCAATCAGCCCCAGCATTTT. Translation: CASKQDRSNQPQHF. This chain uses TRBV6-1 with TRBJ1-5; 7 bases fit TRBD1. J lost 1 base, V lost 7 bases, and 4 bases had no gene match. This CDR3 is 14 amino acids long. Germline loops: CDR1 MNHNS, CDR2 SASEGT.

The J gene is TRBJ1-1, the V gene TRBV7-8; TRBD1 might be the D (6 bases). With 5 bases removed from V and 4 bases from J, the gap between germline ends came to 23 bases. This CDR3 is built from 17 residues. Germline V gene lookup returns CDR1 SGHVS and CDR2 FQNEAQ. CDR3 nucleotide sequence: TGTGCCAGCAGCGGCCGACGCGGGGGCATGGGGGGCACTGAAGCTTTCTTT. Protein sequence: CASSGRRGGMGGTEAFF.

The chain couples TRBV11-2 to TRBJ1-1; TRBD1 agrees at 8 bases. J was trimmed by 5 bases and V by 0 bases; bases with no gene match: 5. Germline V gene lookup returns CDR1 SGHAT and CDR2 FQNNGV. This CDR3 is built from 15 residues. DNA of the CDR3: TGTGCCAGCAGCTTAGATTGGACAGGGCTGACTGAAGCTTTCTTT. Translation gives CASSLDWTGLTEAFF.

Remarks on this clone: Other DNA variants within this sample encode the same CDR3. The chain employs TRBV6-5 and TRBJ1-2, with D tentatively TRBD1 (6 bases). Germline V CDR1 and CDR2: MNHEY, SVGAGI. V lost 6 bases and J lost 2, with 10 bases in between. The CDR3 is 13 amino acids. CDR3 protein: CASSRTENYGYTF. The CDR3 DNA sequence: TGTGCCAGCAGCCGGACAGAAAACTATGGCTACACCTTC.

The CDR3: CASGKSGGNTEAFF. CDR3 nucleotides: TGTGCCAGTGGGAAAAGCGGGGGAAACACTGAAGCTTTCTTT. The chain links TRBV19 to TRBJ1-1, with D possibly TRBD1 on 5 matching bases. Trimming stripped 8 bases from V and 2 bases from J, with 15 bases between. This CDR3 contains 14 residues. Germline V CDR1 and CDR2: LNHDA, SQIVND (reference sequence).

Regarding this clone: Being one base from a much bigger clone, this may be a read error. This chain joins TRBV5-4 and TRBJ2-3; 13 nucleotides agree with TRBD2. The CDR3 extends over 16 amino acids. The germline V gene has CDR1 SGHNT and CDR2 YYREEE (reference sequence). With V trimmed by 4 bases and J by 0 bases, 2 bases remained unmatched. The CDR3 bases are TGTGCCAGCAGCCTGGGACTAGCGGGGAGCACAGATACGCAGTATTTT. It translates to CASSLGLAGSTDTQYF.

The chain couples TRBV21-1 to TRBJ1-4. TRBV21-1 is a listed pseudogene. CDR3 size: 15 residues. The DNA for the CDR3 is TGTGCCAGCCCGCGAGGGGAGGGTTCTAATGAAAAACTGTTTTTT. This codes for CASPRGEGSNEKLFF.

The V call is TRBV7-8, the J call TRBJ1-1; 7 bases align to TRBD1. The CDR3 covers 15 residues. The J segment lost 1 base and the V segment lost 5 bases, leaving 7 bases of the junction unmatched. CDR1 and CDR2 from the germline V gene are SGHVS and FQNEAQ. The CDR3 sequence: CASSAYRGRNTEAFF. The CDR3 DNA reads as TGTGCCAGCAGCGCCTACAGGGGACGGAACACTGAAGCTTTCTTT.

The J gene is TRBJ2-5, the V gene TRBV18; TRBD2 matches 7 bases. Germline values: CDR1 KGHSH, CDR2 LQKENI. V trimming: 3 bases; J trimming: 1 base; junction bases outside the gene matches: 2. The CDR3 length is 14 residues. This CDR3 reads CASSPASGQETQYF. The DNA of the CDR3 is TGTGCCAGCTCACCGGCTAGCGGCCAAGAGACCCAGTACTTC.

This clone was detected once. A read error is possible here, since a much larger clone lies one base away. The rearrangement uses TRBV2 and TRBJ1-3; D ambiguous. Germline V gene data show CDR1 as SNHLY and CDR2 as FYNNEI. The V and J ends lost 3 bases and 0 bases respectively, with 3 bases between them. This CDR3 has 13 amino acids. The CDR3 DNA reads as TGTGCCAGCAGTGAGTACTCTGGAAACACCATATATTTT. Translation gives CASSEYSGNTIYF.

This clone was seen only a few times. CDR3 DNA sequence: TGTGCCAGCAGTTACCTGGGTAGCCACGAGCAGTACGTC. Encoded protein: CASSYLGSHEQYV. The chain is built from TRBV6-8 and TRBJ2-7; D remains unclear. The CDR3 is made up of 13 amino acids. V was shortened by 2 bases and J by 5 bases, with 10 bases between the two germline ends. Germline CDR1 MNHGY, CDR2 SAAAGT.

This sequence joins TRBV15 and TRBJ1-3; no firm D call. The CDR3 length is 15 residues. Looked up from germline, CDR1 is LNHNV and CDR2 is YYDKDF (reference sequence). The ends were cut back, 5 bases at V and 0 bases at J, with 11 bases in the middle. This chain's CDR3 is CATSWTFSSGNTIYF. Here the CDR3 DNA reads TGTGCCACCAGCTGGACTTTCAGCTCTGGAAACACCATATATTTT.

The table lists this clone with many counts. The CDR3 here is CATSDLMELVLYGYTF. Written as DNA, the CDR3 is TGTGCCACCAGTGATTTGATGGAGCTGGTCCTGTATGGCTACACCTTC. The chain links TRBV24-1 to TRBJ1-2; no clear D gene. Germline V gene sequence: CDR1 KGHDR, CDR2 SFDVKD. The CDR3 has 16 residues. Trimming removed 0 bases at V and 5 bases at J, with 15 bases between.